This T cell receptor (beta chain) stems from a study of blood T cell repertoires in COVID-19. Study background: T cells, B-cell-depleted T cells, or PBMCs provided the cDNA or gDNA that served as material.

Living in 24 US areas, the participants were between roughly 18 and 95 years of age. Repertoires were generated with immunoSEQ multiplex PCR, while TCRdb's copy carries only in-frame clones and drops some. The table includes over 250,000 clones, 87% detected once. This clone has a handful of counts. The clonotype comes from a woman younger than 30 who had recovered from COVID-19. Sample: PBMCs or T cells enriched from blood (not recorded which).

CDR3 sequence reads: CASSPIFNLGDRTGSDYGYTF. CDR3 coding DNA: TGTGCCAGCTCACCCATTTTTAATCTGGGTGATCGGACAGGGAGCGACTATGGCTACACCTTC. The chain recombines TRBV18 with TRBJ1-2; 8 bases are a match to TRBD1. Germline CDR1 reads KGHSH; CDR2 reads LQKENI. The CDR3 consists of 21 residues. The J segment lost 3 bases and the V segment lost 3 bases, leaving 24 bases of the junction unmatched. Based on the CDR3 plus reference TRBV18 and TRBJ1-2, the full variable domain is NAGVMQNPRHLVRRRGQEARLRCSPMKGHSHVYWYRQLPEEGLKFMVYLQKENIIDESGMPKERFSAEFPKEGPSILRIQQVVRGDSAAYFCASSPIFNLGDRTGSDYGYTFGSGTRLTVV.